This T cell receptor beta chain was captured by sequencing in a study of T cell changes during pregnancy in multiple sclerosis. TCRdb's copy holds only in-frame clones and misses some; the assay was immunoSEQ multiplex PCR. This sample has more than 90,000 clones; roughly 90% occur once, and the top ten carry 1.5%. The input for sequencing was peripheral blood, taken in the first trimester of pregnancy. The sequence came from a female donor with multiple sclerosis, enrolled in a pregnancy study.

DNA of the CDR3: TGCGCCAGCAGCTCTGCCGGGGGGCCTCTTCCGGAGACCCAGTACTTC. Its translation: CASSSAGGPLPETQYF. The chain is built from TRBV5-1 and TRBJ2-5; tentatively, D is TRBD2 (7 bases). The CDR3 runs 16 residues. V lost 3 bases and J lost 5, with 20 bases in between. The germline gives CDR1 SGHRS, CDR2 YFSETQ.